This TCR beta chain was identified during a study of PD-1 blockade in classical Hodgkin lymphoma. This clone occurred a few times. No antigen is known for it. Sequencing was performed with immunoSEQ multiplex PCR; in TCRdb, only in-frame clones are kept and a portion is missing. The table includes roughly 4,200 clones, 78% detected once. Study observations and caveats: Baseline TCR diversity was reportedly lower in newly diagnosed patients than in healthy donors. It was reported as lower still in relapsed/refractory patients.

In every patient, relapse followed autologous stem cell transplantation, while exposure to brentuximab vedotin differed. Researchers used magnetic negative selection to pull out pure CD4+ T cells from thawed PBMCs. CDR3 size: 16 residues. The V segment lost 1 base and the J segment 1 base; nucleotides outside the gene matches: 4. Germline V gene lookup returns CDR1 SGDLS and CDR2 YYNGEE. The chain has TRBV9 and TRBJ1-2; 10 positions agree with TRBD1. Sample: CD4+ T cells from blood, taken at baseline. This clonotype originated in a human donor with classical Hodgkin lymphoma. The CDR3 region has the DNA TGTGCCAGCAGCGTACGCGGACAGGGGGATAACTATGGCTACACCTTC. This translates into CASSVRGQGDNYGYTF.